A selection of T cell receptor beta chains follows, all from one sample in a study of OX40 agonist ivuxolimab in advanced cancers. Produced via immunoSEQ multiplex PCR; TCRdb's table is partial and in-frame only. The table lists 42,000 or so clones, around 91% of them singletons. The sequences come from CD4+ or CD8+ T cells sorted from blood, collected in a trial of the OX40 agonist ivuxolimab. These receptors came from an adult with an advanced solid tumor such as melanoma, head and neck, liver or kidney cancer. Both conserved end residues are part of each CDR3. D genes are given only for firm matches. Size tells how often a clone was seen (once, few, many) or the class of an expanded clone, and some rows leave it out.

j_call	d_call	v_call	clone_size	cdr3_nt	cdr3_aa
TRBJ2-2	TRBD2	TRBV5-1	.	TGCGCCAGCAGGCTTACTAGCGGGAGTTCGGGGGAGCTGTTTTTT	CASRLTSGSSGELFF
TRBJ2-1	TRBD2	TRBV4-3	.	TGCGCCAGCAGCCAAGTGGGGGGGGACAATGAGCAGTTCTTC	CASSQVGGDNEQFF
TRBJ1-5	.	TRBV19	.	TGTGCCAGTAGTCCCGACGGGTATCAGCCCCAGCATTTT	CASSPDGYQPQHF
TRBJ1-1	.	TRBV5-4	.	TGTGCCAGCAGCTTGACTGGGGCAAGCGCGAACACTGAAGCTTTCTTT	CASSLTGASANTEAFF
TRBJ1-2	TRBD1	TRBV29-1	.	TGCAGCACGGGACAGGGGGCTCAGGGTGGTGGCTACACCTTC	CSTGQGAQGGGYTF
TRBJ2-7	.	TRBV6-5	.	TGTGCCAGCAGTCCTCCCGGACGGTACGAGCAGTACTTC	CASSPPGRYEQYF
TRBJ1-6	.	TRBV6-5	.	TGTGCCAGCAGTTACGACGGGGGCGGTTCACCCCTCCACTTT	CASSYDGGGSPLHF
TRBJ2-3	.	TRBV10-1	.	TGCGCCAGCAGTAACGACATAGCGGTCAGCACAGATACGCAGTATTTT	CASSNDIAVSTDTQYF
TRBJ1-1	TRBD1	TRBV28	.	TGTGCCAGCAGTCCTCGGGACAGGGAGAACACTGAAGCTTTCTTT	CASSPRDRENTEAFF
TRBJ2-1	.	TRBV7-8	.	TGTGCCAGCAGCTTAGCGGGGGGGCCTGGCAATGAGCAGTTCTTC	CASSLAGGPGNEQFF
TRBJ2-7	TRBD2	TRBV6-1	.	TGTGCCAGCAGTGCGGCGGGGGGCTCCTACGAGCAGTACTTC	CASSAAGGSYEQYF
TRBJ1-4	TRBD1	TRBV9	.	TGTGCCAGCAGTTCCGGACAGGGGATTGCAACTAATGAAAAACTGTTTTTT	CASSSGQGIATNEKLFF
TRBJ2-3	TRBD2	TRBV2	.	TGTGCCAGCAGTGACCTACTAGCGGGAGGCGCAGATACGCAGTATTTT	CASSDLLAGGADTQYF
TRBJ2-3	TRBD1	TRBV28	.	TGTGCCAGCAGCCTGGGACAGTCTACTCCGGCTGGCACAGATACGCAGTATTTT	CASSLGQSTPAGTDTQYF
TRBJ2-1	.	TRBV4-2	.	TGTGCCAGCAGCCAAGAAAATCGGGAGCAGTTCTTC	CASSQENREQFF
TRBJ2-1	.	TRBV4-1	.	TGCGCCAGCAGCCAAGGGCAGGGGTGGTACAATGAGCAGTTCTTC	CASSQGQGWYNEQFF
TRBJ1-1	.	TRBV7-8	.	TGTGCCAGCAGCTTAGTGCAGAACACTGAAGCTTTCTTT	CASSLVQNTEAFF
TRBJ1-1	.	TRBV25-1	few	TGTGCCAGCAGCAAACGGGGGACTGAAGCTTTCTTT	CASSKRGTEAFF
TRBJ1-5	.	TRBV2	.	TGTGCCAGCAGTGAAGACGCGGGGGCAGGTAATCAGCCCCAGCATTTT	CASSEDAGAGNQPQHF
TRBJ2-1	.	TRBV29-1	.	TGCAGCGCCCTGACAGATTACAATGAGCAGTTCTTC	CSALTDYNEQFF
TRBJ1-5	.	TRBV2	once	TGTGCCAGCAGTAGGAGGAGGGCGGCGGATCAGCCCCAGCATTTT	CASSRRRAADQPQHF
TRBJ1-1	.	TRBV28	.	TGTGCCAGCAGTCCAGGGACACCGAACACTGAAGCTTTCTTT	CASSPGTPNTEAFF
TRBJ2-1	TRBD2	TRBV6-1	.	TGTGCCAGCTCTTCTCCGGGGGGGCCTAATGATGAGCAGTTCTTC	CASSSPGGPNDEQFF
TRBJ1-2	.	TRBV2	.	TGTGCCAGCAGTCCACGGTCCTCACCCTTCTATGGCTACACCTTC	CASSPRSSPFYGYTF
TRBJ2-1	.	TRBV30	.	TGTGCCTGGAGCCGAGGGGCGGGAAACAATGAGCAGTTCTTC	CAWSRGAGNNEQFF
TRBJ2-5	.	TRBV20-1	.	TGCAGTGCTACTCACTCGGAGACCCAGTACTTC	CSATHSETQYF
TRBJ1-2	.	TRBV9	.	TGTGCCAGCAGCGCCCACAGAGAGGGGTACGGCTACACCTTC	CASSAHREGYGYTF
TRBJ2-1	.	TRBV2	.	TGTGCCAGCAGTGGGACTGGGTACAATGAGCAGTTCTTC	CASSGTGYNEQFF
TRBJ1-1	TRBD1	TRBV5-4	.	TGTGCCAGCCAAGCCGGGACAGGGTTGAACACTGAAGCTTTCTTT	CASQAGTGLNTEAFF
TRBJ2-7	.	TRBV5-1	few	TGCGCCAGCAGCCCCCAAACAAACGAGCAGTACTTC	CASSPQTNEQYF
TRBJ2-7	.	TRBV28	.	TGTGCCAGCAGTTTAGGAAGGGACGCCAGTTTGTACGAGCAGTACTTC	CASSLGRDASLYEQYF
TRBJ2-5	TRBD1	TRBV28	.	TGTGCCAGCAGTGCCACCGGGACAGTAAACCAAGAGACCCAGTACTTC	CASSATGTVNQETQYF
TRBJ1-2	.	TRBV19	.	TGTGCCAGTAGTATAGGAGGGCGCCGGTATGGCTACACCTTC	CASSIGGRRYGYTF
TRBJ1-6	.	TRBV6-5	.	TGTGCCAGCAGTTACTCGGTCGGGTTAGGATCACCCCTCCACTTT	CASSYSVGLGSPLHF
TRBJ2-1	TRBD1	TRBV5-5	.	TGTGCCAGCAGCCCCGGACAGGACAATGAGCAGTTCTTC	CASSPGQDNEQFF
TRBJ2-3	.	TRBV7-9	.	TGTGCCAGCAGCTTAGAAAGACCAGGCACAGATACGCAGTATTTT	CASSLERPGTDTQYF
TRBJ2-1	TRBD2	TRBV11-2	.	TGTGCCAGCAGCTTAGCTAGCGGGAGGTTTAATGAGCAGTTCTTC	CASSLASGRFNEQFF
TRBJ2-7	TRBD2	TRBV4-2	.	TGTGCCAGCAGCCAGCAGAGCGGGGGGGATACCTACGAGCAGTACTTC	CASSQQSGGDTYEQYF
TRBJ2-1	TRBD2	TRBV4-3	.	TGCGCCAGCAGCCAAGATATTCGGGAGGCTAGCGGGGGCTACAATGAGCAGTTCTTC	CASSQDIREASGGYNEQFF
TRBJ1-6	.	TRBV13	.	TGTGCCAGCAGCTTAGCGGGGGGCTCCTATAATTCACCCCTCCACTTT	CASSLAGGSYNSPLHF
TRBJ2-2	.	TRBV19	.	TGTGCCAGTAAGGCAGGGGCCGGGGAGCTGTTTTTT	CASKAGAGELFF
TRBJ2-1	.	TRBV7-9	.	TGTGCCAGCAGCTTAGTGGCAGGGGGGAGCAGCAATGAGCAGTTCTTC	CASSLVAGGSSNEQFF
TRBJ1-1	TRBD1	TRBV5-1	.	TGCGCCAGCAGCTTCAAAGGGGCAGGGGGTGAAGCTTTCTTT	CASSFKGAGGEAFF
TRBJ2-5	TRBD1	TRBV18	.	TGTGCCAGCTCACTCGGGACAGAAGAGACCCAGTACTTC	CASSLGTEETQYF
TRBJ2-7	TRBD2	TRBV4-2	.	TGTGCCAGCAGCCAAGAGAGTGGGACTAGCGTGTCCTACGAGCAGTACTTC	CASSQESGTSVSYEQYF
TRBJ1-1	.	TRBV15	.	TGTGCCACCAGCAGAGATTATGCAGGGAACACTGAAGCTTTCTTT	CATSRDYAGNTEAFF
TRBJ1-2	.	TRBV5-6	.	TGTGCCAGCAGCCCTCCGGGACTACGCGAAGGTGGCTACACCTTC	CASSPPGLREGGYTF